This T cell receptor beta chain was identified in a study of T cell changes during pregnancy in multiple sclerosis. TCRdb's copy holds only in-frame clones and misses some; the assay was immunoSEQ multiplex PCR. The sample contains about 80,000 clones, roughly nine tenths of which appear only once. Per the germline V gene, CDR1 is SGHRS and CDR2 is YFSETQ. Trimming took off 2 bases at V and 0 bases at J, with 12 bases between the two ends. This CDR3 comprises 16 residues. The V and J genes are TRBV5-1 and TRBJ1-3; D gene uncertain. This sequence was found in a female donor with multiple sclerosis, enrolled in a pregnancy study. The specimen was peripheral blood, collected before pregnancy. The chain's CDR3 is CASSFSTGSSGNTIYF. CDR3 nucleotide sequence: TGCGCCAGCAGCTTTAGTACGGGAAGCTCTGGAAACACCATATATTTT. The variable domain in full, completed from reference TRBV5-1 and TRBJ1-3, reads KAGVTQTPRYLIKTRGQQVTLSCSPISGHRSVSWYQQTPGQGLQFLFEYFSETQRNKGNFPGRFSGRQFSNSRSEMNVSTLELGDSALYLCASSFSTGSSGNTIYFGEGSWLTVV.